The rows below give T cell receptor beta chains drawn from one sample of a study of T cells in Graves' hyperthyroidism and ophthalmopathy. TCRdb redid the calling of the multiplex PCR reads with MiXCR, one entry per CDR3 protein. The sample consists of about 360,000 distinct CDR3 sequences, approximately 25% of them appearing once. Sample: blood. The receptors were gathered from a man aged 50-60 years with Graves' hyperthyroidism. CDR3s include the opening cysteine and the closing phenylalanine or tryptophan. D genes are given only for firm matches. Not all rows give a size; the values are once, few, many and, for expanded clones, a class.

v_call	d_call	j_call	clone_size	cdr3_aa	cdr3_nt
TRBV30	TRBD2	TRBJ2-1	-	CAWSSSGRPQQFF	TGTGCCTGGAGCTCTAGCGGGAGGCCCCAGCAGTTCTTC
TRBV28	-	TRBJ2-5	many	CASSLPGKETQYF	TGTGCCAGCAGTTTACCAGGGAAAGAGACCCAGTACTTC
TRBV10-3	TRBD2	TRBJ2-1	-	CAISDRTSGSDNEQFF	TGTGCCATCAGTGACCGGACTAGCGGATCAGACAATGAGCAGTTCTTC
TRBV20-1	TRBD2	TRBJ2-7	-	CSATPVASGLYYEQYF	TGCAGTGCTACCCCGGTTGCTAGCGGCCTCTACTACGAGCAGTACTTC
TRBV5-1	-	TRBJ2-7	-	CASSYRDLDYEQYF	TGCGCCAGCAGCTACCGGGACTTAGACTACGAGCAGTACTTC
TRBV7-2	-	TRBJ2-5	-	CASSSSIVETQYF	TGTGCCAGCAGCTCATCCATCGTGGAGACCCAGTACTTC
TRBV6-1	-	TRBJ2-1	few	CASLLEQGGDEQFF	TGTGCCAGCCTCTTAGAACAGGGTGGGGATGAGCAGTTCTTC
TRBV7-9	TRBD2	TRBJ2-1	few	CASSDLGLATLGEQFF	TGTGCCAGCAGCGATTTGGGACTAGCGACTTTAGGTGAGCAGTTCTTC
TRBV3-1	-	TRBJ1-1	many	CASSQDAGKGFF	TGTGCCAGCAGCCAAGATGCAGGGAAGGGTTTCTTT
TRBV29-1	TRBD1	TRBJ1-2	-	CSVPTGGGYGYTF	TGCAGCGTCCCGACAGGGGGAGGCTATGGCTACACCTTC
TRBV6-1	TRBD2	TRBJ2-5	-	CASRSGLAGTQETQYF	TGTGCCAGCAGATCGGGACTAGCGGGGACCCAAGAGACCCAGTACTTC
TRBV5-6	-	TRBJ1-2	-	CASSTLEGGRGYTF	TGTGCCAGCAGCACATTGGAGGGGGGCAGGGGCTACACCTTC
TRBV24-1	TRBD2	TRBJ2-1	many	CATSDRWVGGTSYNEQFF	TGTGCCACCAGTGATCGCTGGGTCGGGGGGACCTCCTACAATGAGCAGTTCTTC
TRBV2	-	TRBJ1-4	-	CASKKGAGLEHLEKLFF	TGTGCCAGCAAGAAAGGGGCAGGTTTAGAACATTTGGAAAAACTGTTTTTT
TRBV6-1	TRBD1	TRBJ1-1	-	CASSTMTGGVTEAFF	TGTGCCAGCAGCACAATGACAGGGGGGGTCACTGAAGCTTTCTTT
TRBV5-1	TRBD1	TRBJ2-1	-	CASSASGTGSSEQFF	TGCGCCAGCAGCGCATCCGGGACAGGGAGTAGCGAGCAGTTCTTC
TRBV7-3	TRBD2	TRBJ2-7	few	CASSFEREDEQYF	TGTGCCAGCAGCTTTGAGCGGGAGGACGAGCAGTACTTC
TRBV11-3	-	TRBJ2-5	few	CASSSSSTRWETQYF	TGTGCCAGCAGCTCCTCCTCGACTAGGTGGGAGACCCAGTACTTC
TRBV5-1	-	TRBJ2-1	-	CASSEERNRRNNEQFF	TGCGCCAGCTCCGAAGAGCGGAACCGGCGGAACAATGAGCAGTTCTTC
TRBV5-1	-	TRBJ1-1	-	CASSLGGGITEAFF	TGCGCCAGCAGCTTGGGAGGGGGTATCACTGAAGCTTTCTTT
TRBV10-2	-	TRBJ2-2	-	CATRGAGMVELFF	TGCGCCACCCGTGGGGCAGGGATGGTGGAGCTGTTTTTT
TRBV30	-	TRBJ1-5	few	CAWSATLGPGNQPQHF	TGTGCCTGGAGCGCGACACTAGGTCCGGGCAATCAGCCCCAGCATTTT
TRBV6-1	-	TRBJ1-1	few	CASMGNTEAFF	TGTGCCAGCATGGGGAACACTGAAGCTTTCTTT
TRBV7-2	-	TRBJ2-5	few	CASSRGGAGHRETQYF	TGTGCCAGCAGCCGGGGAGGAGCGGGCCATCGAGAGACCCAGTACTTC
TRBV5-1	TRBD1	TRBJ1-1	few	CASSLGVRQGVSEAFF	TGCGCCAGCAGCTTGGGTGTTAGACAGGGGGTCTCTGAAGCTTTCTTT
TRBV7-9	TRBD1	TRBJ2-7	-	CASSLVGQGANEQYF	TGTGCCAGCAGCTTAGTTGGGCAGGGGGCTAACGAGCAGTACTTC
TRBV9	-	TRBJ2-7	few	CASSVGGNYEQYF	TGTGCCAGCAGCGTAGGCGGGAACTACGAGCAGTACTTC
TRBV12-3/TRBV12-4	TRBD1	TRBJ2-7	many	CASTKGQGAYEQYF	TGTGCCAGCACCAAGGGACAGGGGGCATACGAGCAGTACTTC
TRBV5-4	TRBD1	TRBJ2-5	-	CASSSTGGGQETQYF	TGTGCCAGCAGCTCAACAGGGGGTGGGCAAGAGACCCAGTACTTC
TRBV7-3	-	TRBJ2-7	-	CASSFSVGDEQYF	TGTGCCAGCAGCTTTTCTGTGGGGGACGAGCAGTACTTC
TRBV18	-	TRBJ1-1	many	CASSQNGGNTEAFF	TGTGCCAGCTCACAAAACGGAGGGAACACTGAAGCTTTCTTT
TRBV19	-	TRBJ2-5	few	CASSIKGQETQYF	TGTGCCAGTAGTATAAAGGGGCAAGAGACCCAGTACTTC
TRBV19	TRBD2	TRBJ2-1	-	CASSETSAQYNEQFF	TGTGCCAGTAGTGAGACTAGCGCGCAATACAATGAGCAGTTCTTC
TRBV29-1	-	TRBJ1-1	-	CSAWGGGTEAFF	TGCAGCGCTTGGGGAGGGGGGACTGAAGCTTTCTTT
TRBV11-2	-	TRBJ2-7	many	CASSLVRVDPEQYF	TGTGCCAGCAGCTTAGTGAGGGTCGACCCCGAGCAGTACTTC
TRBV6-1	TRBD1	TRBJ2-7	many	CASKGQASSYEQYF	TGTGCCAGCAAAGGACAGGCGAGCTCCTACGAGCAGTACTTC
TRBV28	-	TRBJ2-5	many	CASSFNGGGETQYF	TGTGCCAGCAGTTTTAATGGGGGAGGAGAGACCCAGTACTTC
TRBV6-1	TRBD2	TRBJ2-1	-	CASRRTGGYNEQFF	TGTGCCAGCCGTAGGACGGGAGGGTACAATGAGCAGTTCTTC
TRBV27	TRBD1	TRBJ1-5	many	CASRPLRDRLNQPQHF	TGTGCCAGCAGACCCCTCCGGGACAGGCTGAATCAGCCCCAGCATTTT
TRBV4-1	-	TRBJ2-1	-	CASSLKPYVVDEQFF	TGCGCCAGCAGCCTCAAGCCGTATGTGGTCGATGAGCAGTTCTTC
TRBV29-1	-	TRBJ2-3	few	CSAYTDTQYF	TGCAGCGCGTACACAGATACGCAGTATTTT
TRBV6-1	TRBD2	TRBJ2-7	-	CASSEPGLADYYEQYF	TGTGCCAGCAGTGAACCCGGACTAGCGGACTATTACGAGCAGTACTTC
TRBV2	TRBD2	TRBJ2-1	-	CVSSPRTSSTGEQFF	TGTGTCAGCAGCCCAAGGACTAGTTCCACAGGCGAGCAGTTCTTC
TRBV6-1	-	TRBJ1-5	few	CASRDGPSNQPQHF	TGTGCCAGCAGAGACGGACCCTCCAATCAGCCCCAGCATTTT
TRBV12-3/TRBV12-4	-	TRBJ1-5	-	CASSLTAGSHQPQHF	TGTGCCAGCAGTCTTACAGCAGGGTCCCATCAGCCCCAGCATTTT
TRBV11-2	-	TRBJ2-7	many	CASSLEPGLLRYEQYF	TGTGCCAGCAGCTTAGAACCTGGACTTCTCCGTTACGAGCAGTACTTC
TRBV7-2	TRBD2	TRBJ2-7	few	CASSFRLADYEQYF	TGTGCCAGCAGCTTCCGACTAGCGGACTACGAGCAGTACTTC
TRBV20-1	TRBD2	TRBJ2-3	-	CSATVAGPVTDTQYF	TGCAGTGCTACTGTAGCGGGACCAGTCACAGATACGCAGTATTTT
TRBV7-3	-	TRBJ1-2	-	CASSPSAGHYGYTF	TGTGCCAGCAGCCCCTCGGCGGGACACTATGGCTACACCTTC
TRBV3-1	-	TRBJ2-3	few	CASSQDSSIYTDTQYF	TGTGCCAGCAGCCAGGACTCCTCCATATACACAGATACGCAGTATTTT
TRBV7-2	TRBD2	TRBJ2-1	few	CASSLGTSGTPDEQLF	TGTGCCAGCAGCTTAGGGACTAGCGGGACCCCAGATGAGCAGCTCTTC
TRBV19	-	TRBJ2-7	-	CASSRQGFHEQYF	TGTGCCAGTAGTCGTCAGGGGTTCCACGAGCAGTACTTC
TRBV20-1	TRBD1	TRBJ2-7	many	CSALRDSSYEQYF	TGCAGTGCTCTCCGGGACAGTAGCTACGAGCAGTACTTC
TRBV25-1	-	TRBJ1-3	few	CASSESWGAAGNTIYF	TGTGCCAGCAGTGAATCGTGGGGGGCTGCTGGAAACACCATATATTTT
TRBV28	-	TRBJ1-2	many	CASSPPNYGYTF	TGTGCCAGCAGTCCGCCGAACTATGGCTACACCTTC